The 10 T cell receptor beta chains presented below share a single source sample, sequenced in a study of T-cell memory formation after mild COVID-19. TCRdb re-called the 5' RACE reads through MiXCR, storing one row per CDR3 protein. The table lists 150,000 or so distinct CDR3 sequences, 20% to 25% of them singletons. The material sequenced was PBMCs or a T cell subset sorted from them (not recorded which). Every receptor here comes from an adult woman who had mild COVID-19 (a few samples of this study predate the infection). Cell type and time point are not known.

In regard to this clonotype: A junction end diverges from the germline sequence, so it may reflect a read error. V gene TRBV4-1 combines with J gene TRBJ2-7, with 11 positions matching TRBD1. Germline-derived CDR1 and CDR2 are MGHRA and YSYEKL. The CDR3 loop spans 14 amino acids. CDR3 sequence reads: CASSPGQGGYDQYF. The DNA of the CDR3 is TGCGCCAGCAGCCCGGGACAGGGGGGCTACGATCAGTACTTC.

J is TRBJ2-7 and V is TRBV9; unclear D gene. CDR3 size: 15 residues. Trimming took 0 bases from V and 1 from J, leaving 11 bases between them. CDR1 and CDR2 from the germline V gene are SGDLS and YYNGEE. The CDR3: CASSVGSQGSYEQYF. In nucleotides, the CDR3 is TGTGCCAGCAGCGTAGGAAGTCAAGGGTCCTACGAGCAGTACTTC.

This clonotype came up a few times. The V call is TRBV3-1, the J call TRBJ2-2; a possible D gene is TRBD1 (5 bases). CDR1 is LGHDT, CDR2 YNNKEL, per germline (reference sequence). V was clipped by 4 bases and J by 1 base, with 10 bases between them. This CDR3 comprises 15 residues. The CDR3 DNA follows: TGTGCCAGCAGCCCCCCCAGGGAGAACACCGGGGAGCTGTTTTTT. It yields the protein CASSPPRENTGELFF.

The sample holds a few counts of this clonotype. This rearrangement joins TRBV6-2 or TRBV6-3 to TRBJ2-7; D might be TRBD1 (6 bases). CDR3 length: 16 residues. V shed 4 bases and J shed 2 bases, with 18 bases lying between them. Germline loops: CDR1 MNHEY, CDR2 SVGEGT. In DNA, the CDR3 is TGTGCCAGCAGTTTCCTTCCGACAGGAGCGACCTACGAGCAGTACTTC. Translating it yields CASSFLPTGATYEQYF.

This clonotype appeared once. The chain is built from TRBV20-1 and TRBJ2-3; possible D gene TRBD1, 6 bases. Trimming left V 1 base short and J 2 bases short, with 13 bases between. Per the germline V gene, CDR1 is DFQATT and CDR2 is SNEGSKA (reference sequence). This CDR3 is 15 amino acids long. The CDR3 nucleotides read TGCAGTGCTAGAGTTGCAGACAGGCCCACAGATACGCAGTATTTT. Its protein product is CSARVADRPTDTQYF.

This clonotype appeared a few times. This chain links TRBV20-1 with TRBJ2-2; 8 bases align to TRBD1. The germline CDR1 and CDR2 sequences are DFQATT and SNEGSKA (reference sequence). The CDR3 length is 15 residues. Trimming took 2 bases from V and 6 from J; bases not matched to a gene: 8. CDR3 sequence: CSARIQGEDAGELFF. CDR3 coding DNA: TGCAGTGCTAGAATACAGGGGGAGGACGCCGGGGAGCTGTTTTTT.

This chain links TRBV6-1 with TRBJ2-2; D gene unclear. Looked up from germline, CDR1 is MNHNS and CDR2 is SASEGT. Trimming stripped 4 bases from V and 3 bases from J, with 9 bases between. There are 14 residues in the CDR3. CDR3 DNA: TGTGCCAGCAGTGTTATAGCAGACACCGGGGAGCTGTTTTTT. Amino acids: CASSVIADTGELFF.

The chain recombines TRBV7-9 with TRBJ2-1; 7 positions agree with TRBD2. The CDR3 is 15 residues long. CDR1 is SEHNR, CDR2 FQNEAQ, per germline (reference sequence). V shed 3 bases and J 3 bases; nucleotides not matched to a gene: 5. CDR3: CASSLGEGYYNEQFF. The CDR3 DNA reads TGTGCCAGCAGCTTGGGGGAGGGGTACTACAATGAGCAGTTCTTC.

The table lists this clonotype with a few counts. The chain has TRBV11-2 and TRBJ2-4; 8 bases line up with TRBD2. CDR1 is SGHAT, CDR2 FQNNGV, per germline. Unmatched junction bases numbered 6, after V lost 1 base and J lost 10 bases. The CDR3 is 14 amino acids. CDR3 sequence: CASSLGRGGAIQYF. Written as DNA, the CDR3 is TGTGCCAGCAGCTTAGGACGGGGGGGAGCAATTCAGTACTTC. The whole variable domain, remainder taken from reference TRBV11-2 and TRBJ2-4, is EAGVAQSPRYKIIEKRQSVAFWCNPISGHATLYWYQQILGQGPKLLIQFQNNGVVDDSQLPKDRFSAERLKGVDSTLKIQPAKLEDSAVYLCASSLGRGGAIQYFGAGTRLSVL.

This chain uses TRBV7-9 with TRBJ2-3; D unclear. The V and J ends lost 8 bases and 5 bases respectively, with 11 bases between them. Germline V gene lookup returns CDR1 SEHNR and CDR2 FQNEAQ (reference sequence). This CDR3 is built from 12 residues. CDR3 bases: TGTGCCAGCGGTCCCCTTAAAGATACGCAGTATTTT. Protein sequence: CASGPLKDTQYF.